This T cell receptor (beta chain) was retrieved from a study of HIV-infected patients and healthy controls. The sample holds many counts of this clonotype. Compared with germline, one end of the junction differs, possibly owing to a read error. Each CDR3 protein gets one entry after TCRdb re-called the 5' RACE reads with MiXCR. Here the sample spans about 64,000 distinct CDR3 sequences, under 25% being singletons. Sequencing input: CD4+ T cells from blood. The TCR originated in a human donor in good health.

Written as DNA, the CDR3 is TGTGCTAGCAGCTTTGGGCGGGAGGGCACAGATACGCAGTATTTT. Encoded protein: CASSFGREGTDTQYF. This chain uses TRBV7-7 with TRBJ2-3; 8 bases match TRBD2. The CDR3 consists of 15 residues. Germline V CDR1 and CDR2: SSHAT, FNYEAQ (reference sequence).